Here is one TCR beta chain with its context. Its antigen is as yet unknown. The naive CD8 fraction comprised CD45RO-negative cells positively selected for CCR7 and excluded terminally differentiated effector memory CD45RA+ cells. All participating donors were Caucasian adults from Nashville, Tennessee. Germline loops: CDR1 LNHDA, CDR2 SQIVND (reference sequence). The ends lost 5 bases at V and 6 bases at J; junction bases unmatched: 6. CDR3 length: 15 amino acids. The data originate from a study of shared clonotypes between healthy human individuals. Overall study findings and caveats: When compared with the clonotypes that were shared by all four sorted-subset donors, the non-shared clonotypes turned out to have lower generation probabilities.

The repertoire was sequenced with immunoSEQ multiplex PCR; TCRdb's copy has only in-frame clones and lacks some. The profile covers around 2,000,000 clones, with 93% appearing a single time and about 1.8% taken by the ten largest. The chain carries TRBV19 and TRBJ1-4; 10 nucleotides align to TRBD1. Source material: naive CD8+ T cells from PBMCs. The sequence derives from a man younger than 35 in good health. Some clones in this sample may be carry-over from other donors' samples. Here the CDR3 DNA reads TGTGCCAGTAGTCCGCTGACAGGGGGCCATGAAAAACTGTTTTTT. Translating it yields CASSPLTGGHEKLFF.